These T cell receptor beta chains were read from a single sample in a study of shared clonotypes between healthy human individuals. TCRdb's copy holds only in-frame clones and misses some; the assay was immunoSEQ multiplex PCR. In the table there are more than 500,000 clones, more than 95% of which are singletons. The material sequenced was naive CD4+ T cells sorted from blood. These receptors were obtained from a woman aged 25 to 39 in good health. Each CDR3 is given with its conserved first and last residue. Fields, in order: V gene, D gene, J gene, clone size, CDR3 protein, CDR3 DNA. A D gene is named only where the DNA matches it firmly. A row's size may be missing; if present it is once, few, many or a size class.

TRBV5-1	-	TRBJ2-5	once	CASRTIGAQQETQYF	TGCGCCAGCAGGACCATTGGGGCCCAGCAAGAGACCCAGTACTTC
TRBV6-6	TRBD1	TRBJ2-2	-	CASSYRDREHGELFF	TGTGCCAGCAGTTACCGGGACAGGGAGCACGGGGAGCTGTTTTTT
TRBV28	TRBD1	TRBJ2-7	-	CASSRGQGSYEQYF	TGTGCCAGCAGCCGCGGACAGGGTTCGTACGAGCAGTACTTC
TRBV28	TRBD2	TRBJ2-7	once	CASSPLGLLSGRTKYEQYF	TGTGCCAGCAGTCCCTTGGGGTTACTTAGCGGGAGGACCAAATACGAGCAGTACTTC
TRBV21-1	-	TRBJ2-7	-	CASSPQGSYEQYF	TGTGCCAGCAGCCCCCAGGGCTCCTACGAGCAGTACTTC
TRBV28	-	TRBJ2-7	-	CASSLWTLYEQYF	TGTGCCAGCAGTTTATGGACTCTCTACGAGCAGTACTTC
TRBV18	-	TRBJ2-7	-	CASSPARGAYEQYF	TGTGCCAGCTCACCGGCACGGGGCGCGTACGAGCAGTACTTC
TRBV2	-	TRBJ2-6	-	CASSDRSGANVLTF	TGTGCCAGCAGTGACAGATCTGGGGCCAACGTCCTGACTTTC
TRBV4-1	-	TRBJ1-6	-	CASSHPDNLHSPLHF	TGCGCCAGCAGCCACCCGGACAATCTGCATTCACCCCTCCACTTT
TRBV10-3	-	TRBJ2-3	-	CATESTDTQYF	TGTGCCACCGAGAGCACAGATACGCAGTATTTT
TRBV11-3	TRBD2	TRBJ2-3	-	CASSLSGDNTDTQYF	TGTGCCAGCAGCTTAAGCGGGGATAACACAGATACGCAGTATTTT
TRBV5-4	-	TRBJ1-1	-	CASSLRWQGIGTEAFF	TGTGCCAGCAGCTTAAGGTGGCAGGGGATCGGGACTGAAGCTTTCTTT
TRBV28	-	TRBJ1-5	-	CASSSHRPVDQPQHF	TGTGCCAGCAGTTCCCACCGCCCGGTGGATCAGCCCCAGCATTTT
TRBV5-1	-	TRBJ2-7	-	CASSLLTEPLEQYF	TGCGCCAGCAGCTTGCTAACAGAGCCCCTGGAGCAGTACTTC